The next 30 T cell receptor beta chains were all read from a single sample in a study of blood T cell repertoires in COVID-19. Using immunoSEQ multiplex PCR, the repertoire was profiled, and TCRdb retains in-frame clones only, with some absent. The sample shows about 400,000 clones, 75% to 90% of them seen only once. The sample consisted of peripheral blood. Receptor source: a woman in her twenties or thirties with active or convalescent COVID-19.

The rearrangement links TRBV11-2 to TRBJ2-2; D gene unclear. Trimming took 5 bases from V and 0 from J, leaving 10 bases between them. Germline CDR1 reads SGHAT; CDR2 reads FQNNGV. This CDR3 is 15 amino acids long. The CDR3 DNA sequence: TGTGCCAGCAGCCTGGGCCCCACGAACACCGGGGAGCTGTTTTTT. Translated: CASSLGPTNTGELFF.

The CDR3 coding sequence is TGCGCCAGCAGTACGGGACAGGGGGGCACCGGGGAGCTGTTTTTT. It yields the protein CASSTGQGGTGELFF. V usage is TRBV5-1 and J usage is TRBJ2-2; 11 bases fit TRBD1. V lost 5 bases, J lost 4 bases, and 4 bases stayed unmatched. This CDR3 spans 15 amino acids. The germline gives CDR1 SGHRS, CDR2 YFSETQ.

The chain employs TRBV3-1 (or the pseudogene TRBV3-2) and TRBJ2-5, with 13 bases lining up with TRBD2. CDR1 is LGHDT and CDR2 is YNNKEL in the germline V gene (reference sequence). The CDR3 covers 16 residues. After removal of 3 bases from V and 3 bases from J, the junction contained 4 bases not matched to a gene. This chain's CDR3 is CASSQRTSGGEETQYF. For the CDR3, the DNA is TGTGCCAGCAGCCAGAGGACTAGCGGGGGTGAAGAGACCCAGTACTTC.

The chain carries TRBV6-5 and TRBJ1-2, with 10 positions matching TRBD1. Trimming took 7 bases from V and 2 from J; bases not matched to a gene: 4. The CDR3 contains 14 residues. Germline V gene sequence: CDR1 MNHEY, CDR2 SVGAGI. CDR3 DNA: TGTGCCAGCAACAGACAGGGGGCGAACTATGGCTACACCTTC. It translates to CASNRQGANYGYTF.

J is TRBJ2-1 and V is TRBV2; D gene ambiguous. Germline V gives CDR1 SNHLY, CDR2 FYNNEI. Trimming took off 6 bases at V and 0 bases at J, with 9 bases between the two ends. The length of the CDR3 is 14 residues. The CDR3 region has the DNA TGTGCCAGCAGCGGAGAAGGCTCCTACAATGAGCAGTTCTTC. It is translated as CASSGEGSYNEQFF.

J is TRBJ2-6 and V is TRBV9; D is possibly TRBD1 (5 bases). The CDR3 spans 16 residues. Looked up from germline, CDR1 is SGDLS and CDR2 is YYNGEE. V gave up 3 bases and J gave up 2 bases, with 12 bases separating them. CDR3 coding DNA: TGTGCCAGCAGCGAAGCAGGGAACCCTGGGGCCAACGTCCTGACTTTC. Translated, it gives CASSEAGNPGANVLTF.

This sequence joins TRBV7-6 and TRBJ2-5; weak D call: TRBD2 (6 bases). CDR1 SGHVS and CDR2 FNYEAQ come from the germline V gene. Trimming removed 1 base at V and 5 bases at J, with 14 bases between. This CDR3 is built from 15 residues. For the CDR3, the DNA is TGTGCCAGCAGCTTAGGTGGAGGGCTCGGTGAGACCCAGTACTTC. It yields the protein CASSLGGGLGETQYF.

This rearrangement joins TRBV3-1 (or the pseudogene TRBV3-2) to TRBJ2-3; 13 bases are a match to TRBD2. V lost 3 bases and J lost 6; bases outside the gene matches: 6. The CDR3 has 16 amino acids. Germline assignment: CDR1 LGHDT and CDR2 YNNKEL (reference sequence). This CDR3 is CASSHRLAGGRDTQYF. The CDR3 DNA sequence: TGTGCCAGCAGCCATAGACTAGCGGGGGGCCGGGATACGCAGTATTTT.

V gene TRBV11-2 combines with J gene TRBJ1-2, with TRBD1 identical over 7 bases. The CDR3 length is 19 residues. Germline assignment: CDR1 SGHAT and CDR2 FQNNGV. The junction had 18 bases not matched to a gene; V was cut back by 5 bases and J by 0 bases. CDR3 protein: CASSDLGTTGTEANYGYTF. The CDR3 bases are TGTGCCAGCAGCGATCTGGGTACGACCGGGACAGAAGCTAACTATGGCTACACCTTC.

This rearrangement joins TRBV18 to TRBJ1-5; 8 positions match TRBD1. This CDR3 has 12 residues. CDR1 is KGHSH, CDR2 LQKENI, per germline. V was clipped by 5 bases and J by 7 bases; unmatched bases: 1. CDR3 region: CASSGTGQPQHF. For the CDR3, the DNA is TGTGCCAGCTCAGGGACAGGCCAGCCCCAGCATTTT.

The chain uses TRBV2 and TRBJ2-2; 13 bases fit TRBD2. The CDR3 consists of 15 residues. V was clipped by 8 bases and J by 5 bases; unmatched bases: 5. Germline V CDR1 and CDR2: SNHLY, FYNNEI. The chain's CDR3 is CASGRTSGRTGELFF. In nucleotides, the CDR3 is TGTGCCAGCGGACGGACTAGCGGGAGAACCGGGGAGCTGTTTTTT.

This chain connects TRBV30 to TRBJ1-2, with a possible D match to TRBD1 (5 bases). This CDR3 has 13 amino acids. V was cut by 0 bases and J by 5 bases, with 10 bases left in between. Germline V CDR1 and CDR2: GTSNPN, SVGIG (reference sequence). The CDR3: CAWSVPGKYGYTF. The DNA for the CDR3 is TGTGCCTGGAGTGTGCCAGGGAAATATGGCTACACCTTC.

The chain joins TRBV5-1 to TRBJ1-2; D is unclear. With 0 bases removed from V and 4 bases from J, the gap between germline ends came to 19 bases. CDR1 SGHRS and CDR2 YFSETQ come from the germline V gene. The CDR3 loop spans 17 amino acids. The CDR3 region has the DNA TGCGCCAGCAGCTTGGATTTAGTCTCGGGTTCTCGCTATGGCTACACCTTC. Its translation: CASSLDLVSGSRYGYTF.

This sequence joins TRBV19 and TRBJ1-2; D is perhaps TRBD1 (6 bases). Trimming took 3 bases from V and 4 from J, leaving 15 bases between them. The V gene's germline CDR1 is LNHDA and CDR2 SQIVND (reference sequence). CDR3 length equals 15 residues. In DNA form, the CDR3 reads TGTGCCAGTAGTATCGGGGGGGCCCAGGGCTATGGCTACACCTTC. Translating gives CASSIGGAQGYGYTF.

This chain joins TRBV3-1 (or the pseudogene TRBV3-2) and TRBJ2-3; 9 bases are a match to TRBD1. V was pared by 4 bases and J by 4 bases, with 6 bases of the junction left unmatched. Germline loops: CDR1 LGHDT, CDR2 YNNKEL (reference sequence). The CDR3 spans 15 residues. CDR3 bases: TGTGCCAGCAGCCCGACAGGGGGTGGCTCAGATACGCAGTATTTT. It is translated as CASSPTGGGSDTQYF.

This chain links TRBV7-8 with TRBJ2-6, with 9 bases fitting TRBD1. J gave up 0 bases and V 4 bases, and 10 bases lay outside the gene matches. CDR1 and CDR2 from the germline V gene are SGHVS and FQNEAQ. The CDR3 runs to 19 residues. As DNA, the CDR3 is TGTGCCAGCAGCTCTGAGGGACAGGGTTTCAGCTCTGGGGCCAACGTCCTGACTTTC. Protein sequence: CASSSEGQGFSSGANVLTF.

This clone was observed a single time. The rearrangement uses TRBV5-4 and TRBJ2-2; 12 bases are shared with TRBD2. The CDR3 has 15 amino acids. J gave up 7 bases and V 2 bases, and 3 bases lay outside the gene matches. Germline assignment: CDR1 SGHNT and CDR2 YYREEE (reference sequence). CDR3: CASSFTSGGIGELFF. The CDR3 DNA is TGTGCCAGCAGCTTTACTAGCGGGGGGATCGGGGAGCTGTTTTTT.

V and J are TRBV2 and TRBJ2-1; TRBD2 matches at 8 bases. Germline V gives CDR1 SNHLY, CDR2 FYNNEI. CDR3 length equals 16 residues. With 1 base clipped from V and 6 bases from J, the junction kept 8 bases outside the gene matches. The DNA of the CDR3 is TGTGCCAGCAGTGAAGGGGCGGGGGGACCGGTCAATGAGCAGTTCTTC. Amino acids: CASSEGAGGPVNEQFF.

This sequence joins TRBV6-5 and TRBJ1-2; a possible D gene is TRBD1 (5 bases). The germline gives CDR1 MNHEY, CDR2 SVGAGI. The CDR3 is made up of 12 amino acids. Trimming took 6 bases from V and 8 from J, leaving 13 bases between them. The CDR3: CASRPGGGGYTF. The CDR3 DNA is TGTGCCAGCAGGCCCGGGGGAGGGGGCTACACCTTC.

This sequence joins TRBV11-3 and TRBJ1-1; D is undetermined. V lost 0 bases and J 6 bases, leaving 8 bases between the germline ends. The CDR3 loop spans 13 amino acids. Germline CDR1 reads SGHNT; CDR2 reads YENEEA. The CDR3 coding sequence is TGTGCCAGCAGCTTAGATTTTCGGTCTGAAGCTTTCTTT. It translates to CASSLDFRSEAFF. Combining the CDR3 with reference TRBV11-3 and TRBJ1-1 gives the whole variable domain EAGVVQSPRYKIIEKKQPVAFWCNPISGHNTLYWYLQNLGQGPELLIRYENEEAVDDSQLPKDRFSAERLKGVDSTLKIQPAELGDSAVYLCASSLDFRSEAFFGQGTRLTVV.

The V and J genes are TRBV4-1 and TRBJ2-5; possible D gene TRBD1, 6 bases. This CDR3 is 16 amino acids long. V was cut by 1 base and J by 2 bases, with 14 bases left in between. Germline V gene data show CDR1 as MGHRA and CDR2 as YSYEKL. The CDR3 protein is CASSQGAQGRQETQYF. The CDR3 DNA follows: TGCGCCAGCAGCCAAGGGGCACAGGGACGACAAGAGACCCAGTACTTC.

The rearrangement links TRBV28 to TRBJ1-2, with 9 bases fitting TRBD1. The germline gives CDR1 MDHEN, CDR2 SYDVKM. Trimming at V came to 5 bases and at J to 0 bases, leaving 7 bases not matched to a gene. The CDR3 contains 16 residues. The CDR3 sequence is CASSGQGTYANYGYTF. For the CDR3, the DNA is TGTGCCAGCAGTGGACAGGGGACCTACGCTAACTATGGCTACACCTTC.

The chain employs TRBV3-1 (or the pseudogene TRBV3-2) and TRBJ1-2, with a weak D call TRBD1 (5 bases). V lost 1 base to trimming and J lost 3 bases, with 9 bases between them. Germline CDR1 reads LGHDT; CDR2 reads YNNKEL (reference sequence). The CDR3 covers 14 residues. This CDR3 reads CASSQALGDYGYTF. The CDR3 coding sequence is TGTGCCAGCAGCCAAGCGTTAGGGGACTATGGCTACACCTTC.

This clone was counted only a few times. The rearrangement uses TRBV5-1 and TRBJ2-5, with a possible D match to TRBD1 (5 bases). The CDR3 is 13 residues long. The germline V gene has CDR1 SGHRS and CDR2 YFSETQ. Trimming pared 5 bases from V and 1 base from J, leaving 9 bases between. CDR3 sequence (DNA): TGCGCCAGCAGACCGGACACCCAAGAGACCCAGTACTTC. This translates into CASRPDTQETQYF.

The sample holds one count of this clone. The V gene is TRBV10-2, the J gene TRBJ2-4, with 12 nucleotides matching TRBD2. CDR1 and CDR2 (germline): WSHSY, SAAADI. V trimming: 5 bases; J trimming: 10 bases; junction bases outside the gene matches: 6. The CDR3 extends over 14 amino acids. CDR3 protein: CASSPAGTSGIQYF. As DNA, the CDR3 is TGCGCCAGCAGTCCAGCCGGGACTAGCGGGATTCAGTACTTC.

The CDR3: CASSQGVPQGNLNYGYTF. The CDR3 DNA follows: TGTGCCAGCAGCCAAGGGGTCCCACAAGGGAACCTTAACTATGGCTACACCTTC. The genes are TRBV11-3 and TRBJ1-2; D possibly corresponds to TRBD1 (5 bases). The CDR3 consists of 18 residues. V lost 5 bases to trimming and J lost 1 base, with 23 bases between them. The germline gives CDR1 SGHNT, CDR2 YENEEA.

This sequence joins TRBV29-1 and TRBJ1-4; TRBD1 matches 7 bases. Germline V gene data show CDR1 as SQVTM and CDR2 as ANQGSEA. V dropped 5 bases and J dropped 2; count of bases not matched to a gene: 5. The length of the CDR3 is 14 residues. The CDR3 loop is CSVKTGSTNEKLFF. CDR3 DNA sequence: TGCAGCGTTAAGACAGGGTCGACTAATGAAAAACTGTTTTTT.

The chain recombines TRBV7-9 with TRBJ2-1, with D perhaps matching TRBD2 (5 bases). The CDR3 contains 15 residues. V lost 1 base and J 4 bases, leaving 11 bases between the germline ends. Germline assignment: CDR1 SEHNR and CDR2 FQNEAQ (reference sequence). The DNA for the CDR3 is TGTGCCAGCAGCTTAGGAAGCGGTCTATACAATGAGCAGTTCTTC. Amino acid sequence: CASSLGSGLYNEQFF. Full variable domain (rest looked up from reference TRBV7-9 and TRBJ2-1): DTGVSQNPRHKITKRGQNVTFRCDPISEHNRLYWYRQTLGQGPEFLTYFQNEAQLEKSRLLSDRFSAERPKGSFSTLEIQRTEQGDSAMYLCASSLGSGLYNEQFFGPGTRLTVL.

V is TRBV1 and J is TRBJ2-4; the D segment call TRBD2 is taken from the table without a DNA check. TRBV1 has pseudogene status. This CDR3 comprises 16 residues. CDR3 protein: CTSKRLARLAKNIQYF. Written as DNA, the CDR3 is TGCACCAGCAAGAGGCTTGCGAGGTTAGCCAAAAACATTCAGTACTTC.

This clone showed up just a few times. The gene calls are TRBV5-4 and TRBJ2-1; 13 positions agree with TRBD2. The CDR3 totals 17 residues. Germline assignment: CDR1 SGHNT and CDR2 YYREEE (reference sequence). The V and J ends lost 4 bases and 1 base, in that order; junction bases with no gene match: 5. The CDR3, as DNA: TGTGCCAGCAGCCCCGGACTAGCGGGAGCTTCCTACAATGAGCAGTTCTTC. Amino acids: CASSPGLAGASYNEQFF. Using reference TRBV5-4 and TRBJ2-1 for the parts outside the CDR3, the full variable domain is ETGVTQSPTHLIKTRGQQVTLRCSSQSGHNTVSWYQQALGQGPQFIFQYYREEENGRGNFPPRFSGLQFPNYSSELNVNALELDDSALYLCASSPGLAGASYNEQFFGPGTRLTVL.